A single sample gave rise to the 7 T cell receptor beta chains below, sequenced in a study of T cells in Graves' hyperthyroidism and ophthalmopathy. Authors of the study amplified TCR beta CDR3 regions from RNA transcripts. When the TCR CDR3 underwent first-round RT-PCR, the HTBI primer set was used. TCRdb recomputed calls from the multiplex PCR reads with MiXCR, one row per CDR3 protein. The repertoire consists of more than 55,000 distinct CDR3 sequences, with approximately 57% occurring once and the leading ten covering approximately 3.3%. The specimen sequenced was blood. These TCRs come from a woman aged 60-75 years with Graves' ophthalmopathy.

The chain joins TRBV7-8 to TRBJ1-3; 9 bases agree with TRBD1. The V gene's germline CDR1 is SGHVS and CDR2 FQNEAQ. Losses at the gene ends were 5 bases for V and 0 bases for J; bases not matched to a gene: 8. The CDR3 has 17 amino acids. The CDR3 loop reads CASSAGTGSPSGNTIYF. CDR3 bases: TGTGCCAGCAGCGCCGGGACAGGGTCGCCCTCTGGAAACACCATATATTTT. Complete variable domain (other parts from reference TRBV7-8 and TRBJ1-3): GAGVSQSPRYKVAKRGQDVALRCDPISGHVSLFWYQQALGQGPEFLTYFQNEAQLDKSGLPSDRFFAERPEGSVSTLKIQRTQQEDSAVYLCASSAGTGSPSGNTIYFGEGSWLTVV.

The chain recombines TRBV19 with TRBJ2-3; 8 positions match TRBD2. CDR1 is LNHDA, CDR2 SQIVND, per germline (reference sequence). V was pared by 3 bases and J by 11 bases, with 4 bases of the junction left unmatched. This CDR3 has 12 amino acids. The CDR3 DNA reads TGTGCCAGTAGTATTCAACTAGCGGAGCAGTATTTT. Residues: CASSIQLAEQYF.

V and J are TRBV10-2 and TRBJ2-2; D unresolved. The V gene lost 3 bases and the J gene lost 0 bases, with 8 bases spanning the gap. CDR3 length: 15 residues. CDR1 WSHSY and CDR2 SAAADI come from the germline V gene. The CDR3 bases are TGCGCCAGCAGTGAAGGGTCTTCGAACACCGGGGAGCTGTTTTTT. Translating gives CASSEGSSNTGELFF.

This clonotype was recorded many times. The chain is built from TRBV27 and TRBJ2-7, with TRBD1 as a possible D gene (6 bases). There are 19 residues in the CDR3. CDR1 is MNHEY and CDR2 is SMNVEV in the germline V gene (reference sequence). V lost 6 bases to trimming and J lost 0 bases, with 27 bases between them. CDR3 loop: CASRLYTIPGHSSSYEQYF. The CDR3 coding sequence is TGTGCCAGCAGACTCTACACTATTCCGGGACACTCCAGCTCCTACGAGCAGTACTTC.

Concerning this clonotype: One junction end does not reproduce the germline sequence, and a read error may be involved. The chain uses TRBV29-1 and TRBJ1-2, with 7 positions matching TRBD1. Germline assignment: CDR1 SQVTM and CDR2 ANQGSEA. The CDR3 totals 15 residues. The CDR3 nucleotides are TGCTGCGTTGAAAATCCGACAGGGCGGAACTATGGCCACACCTTC. Translation: CCVENPTGRNYGHTF.

There are a few counts of this clonotype. The chain recombines TRBV10-1 with TRBJ2-7; D ambiguous. V lost 6 bases and J lost 0, with 3 bases in between. Germline V CDR1 and CDR2: WNHNN, SYGVQD (reference sequence). The CDR3 extends over 11 amino acids. The CDR3 loop reads CASSNSYEQYF. The CDR3 region has the DNA TGCGCCAGCAGCAACTCCTACGAGCAGTACTTC.

The chain recombines TRBV7-9 with TRBJ1-4, with 7 positions matching TRBD1. Per germline, CDR1 SEHNR and CDR2 FQNEAQ (reference sequence). The CDR3 length is 15 residues. Trimming took 4 bases from V and 7 from J; bases not matched to a gene: 9. CDR3 sequence (DNA): TGTGCCAGCAGCTCAGGGGCAGGGGGTTTTGAAAAACTGTTTTTT. This gives the protein CASSSGAGGFEKLFF.